This TCR beta chain was identified in a study of response to subunit inactivated influenza vaccine. Points on this clonotype: Its target is not known.

The CDR3 length is 13 residues. CDR1 DFQATT and CDR2 SNEGSKA come from the germline V gene (reference sequence). The V and J ends lost 0 bases and 0 bases respectively, with 6 bases between them. Findings of the study overall: Each seasonal influenza vaccination recruits few new T cells, the authors suggested.

TCRdb fed the RT-PCR reads into MiXCR, producing one record per CDR3 protein. The sample yields under 550,000 distinct CDR3 sequences, approximately 7.6% seen once. The clonotype was recovered from a man aged 50 to 69 who received an inactivated influenza vaccine. V gene TRBV20-1 combines with J gene TRBJ2-7; unclear D gene. The sequences come from PBMCs from blood, collected roughly 24 months after vaccination. Here the CDR3 DNA reads TGCAGTGCTAGAGATTTCACCTCCTACGAGCAGTACTTC. It yields the protein CSARDFTSYEQYF.